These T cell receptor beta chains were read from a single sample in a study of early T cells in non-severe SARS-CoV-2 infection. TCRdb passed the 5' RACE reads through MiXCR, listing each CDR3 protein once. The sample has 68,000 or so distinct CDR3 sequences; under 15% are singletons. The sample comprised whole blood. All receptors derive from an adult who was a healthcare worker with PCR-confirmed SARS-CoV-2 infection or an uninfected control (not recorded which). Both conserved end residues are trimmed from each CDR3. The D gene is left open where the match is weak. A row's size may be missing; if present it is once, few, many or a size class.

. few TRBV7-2 ASSLGGRWETQY
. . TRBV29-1 SVAPRVGTEAF
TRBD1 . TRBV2 ASSGTGRNYGYT
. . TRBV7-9 ASSFGTDYNEQF
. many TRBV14 ASSHRNSGANVLT
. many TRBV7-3 ASSRSGLNTEAF
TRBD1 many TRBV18 ASSPGQVQTEAF
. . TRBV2 ASSIRTANNSPLH
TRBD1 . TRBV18 ASSLNRGAETQY
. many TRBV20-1 SASRDTRTDTQY
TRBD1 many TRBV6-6 ASTFSRDRQETQY
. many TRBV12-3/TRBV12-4 ASSFYQRNTEAF
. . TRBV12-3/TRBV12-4 ASSSTAYTQY
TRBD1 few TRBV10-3 AISEPDRGRSYEQY
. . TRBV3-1 ASSPSSVRALNWDEQY
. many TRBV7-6 ASSHREETQY
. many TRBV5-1 ASSLSQGPGEQY
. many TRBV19 ASSMWTVNNEQF
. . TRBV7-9 ASSLQAAGNTQY
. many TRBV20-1 SARSKGSAF
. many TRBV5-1 ASRPDGPNEKLF
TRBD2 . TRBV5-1 ASSRTPLGGSQETQY
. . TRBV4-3 ASSQGEGWGSPLH
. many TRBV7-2 ASTPDSFEQY
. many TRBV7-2 ASSLGGGLGTEAF
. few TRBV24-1 ATSDEPGKRVF
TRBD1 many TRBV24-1 ATSDFGTGSTGELF
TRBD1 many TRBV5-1 ASSLLGTGGEKLF
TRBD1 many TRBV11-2 ASSLQPGQGFEKLF
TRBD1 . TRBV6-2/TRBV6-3 ASSDREVQPQH
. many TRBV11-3 ATSSSGRDGSYEQY
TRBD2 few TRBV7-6 ASSLPPAGGSYNEQF
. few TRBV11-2 ASSRTPSGQY
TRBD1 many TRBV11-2 ASSSLRTGNYNEQF
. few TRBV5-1 ASSLARGNTEAF
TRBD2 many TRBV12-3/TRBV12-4 ASSRVGLADTQY
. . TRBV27 ASSLVPGAADTQY
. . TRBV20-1 SAREGGLTKNIQY
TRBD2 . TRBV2 ASDRRLGGGAPEQF
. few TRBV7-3 ASSLNDYTEAF
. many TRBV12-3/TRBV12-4 ASSPRPRGVQSSYNSPLH
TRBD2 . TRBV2 ASRSPGLAGVTDTQY
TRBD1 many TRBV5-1 ASSLGQGTDGYT
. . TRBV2 ASSGSTASYGYT
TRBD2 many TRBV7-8 ASSFPLAGGREQF
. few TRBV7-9 ASSHLEGGRANEKLF
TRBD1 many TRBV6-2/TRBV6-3 ASGQGFDEKPF
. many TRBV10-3 AIRSAGSTDTQY
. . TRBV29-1 SVDVTGEQF
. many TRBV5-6 ASSLTYSHYEQY
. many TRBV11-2 ASSLVSGANVLT
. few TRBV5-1 ASRSGDDSPLH
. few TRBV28 ASSLNLSPYEQY
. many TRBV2 ASKGPNTGELF
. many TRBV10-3 AINTGPEQF
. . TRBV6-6 ASAGTHSNTGELF